Listed here are 30 T cell receptor beta chains from one sample, sequenced in a study of blood T cell repertoires in COVID-19. Clones were read by immunoSEQ multiplex PCR, and TCRdb kept only the in-frame ones, dropping some. The sample gives roughly 4,900 clones, about 76% of which show up once; roughly a third is in the top ten. The specimen was peripheral blood. Receptor source: a human donor in a cohort sampled during active COVID-19.

The genes are TRBV7-6 and TRBJ2-2; 10 bases align to TRBD1. Trimming at V came to 5 bases and at J to 3 bases, leaving 21 bases not matched to a gene. CDR3 length: 21 residues. In germline, CDR1 is SGHVS, CDR2 FNYEAQ. The CDR3 bases are TGTGCCAGCAGCAACATAGAGGAGGAGACAGGGGGCGGCATACACACCGGGGAGCTGTTTTTT. This translates into CASSNIEEETGGGIHTGELFF.

There are a few counts of this clone. V gene TRBV6-5 combines with J gene TRBJ1-1; unclear D gene. V lost 6 bases to trimming and J lost 5 bases, with 10 bases between them. Germline loops: CDR1 MNHEY, CDR2 SVGAGI. The CDR3 contains 12 residues. The CDR3 protein is CASRRTGTEAFF. CDR3 coding DNA: TGTGCCAGCAGGCGGACGGGGACTGAAGCTTTCTTT.

This clone was seen a handful of times. The chain combines TRBV20-1 with TRBJ1-1; D unclear. Germline loops: CDR1 DFQATT, CDR2 SNEGSKA (reference sequence). The V gene lost 6 bases and the J gene lost 9 bases, with 14 bases spanning the gap. There are 11 residues in the CDR3. The CDR3 is CSAPMGSQAFF. CDR3 bases: TGCAGTGCCCCTATGGGGAGTCAAGCTTTCTTT.

This chain links TRBV6-2 or TRBV6-3 with TRBJ2-6, with D unresolved. From germline, CDR1 is MNHEY and CDR2 SVGEGT. The CDR3 consists of 17 residues. The V and J ends lost 0 bases and 1 base respectively, with 10 bases between them. The CDR3 bases are TGTGCCAGCAGTTACTCGGGCGTCCGATCTGGGGCCAACGTCCTGACTTTC. It is translated as CASSYSGVRSGANVLTF.

The chain is built from TRBV6-1 and TRBJ2-7; TRBD1 is a possible D gene (6 bases). The CDR3 is made up of 16 amino acids. Looked up from germline, CDR1 is MNHNS and CDR2 is SASEGT. With 1 base removed from V and 3 bases from J, the gap between germline ends came to 16 bases. The CDR3 nucleotides are TGTGCCAGCAGTGAAGACGACGTGACAGGTAACTACGAGCAGTACTTC. Translating gives CASSEDDVTGNYEQYF.

The chain recombines TRBV15 with TRBJ2-6, with 11 bases identical to TRBD2. The CDR3 consists of 18 residues. From germline, CDR1 is LNHNV and CDR2 YYDKDF (reference sequence). V dropped 6 bases and J dropped 0; count of bases not matched to a gene: 7. The CDR3 DNA is TGTGCCACCAGAGGTCGACTAGCGGGGATCTCTGGGGCCAACGTCCTGACTTTC. Translation: CATRGRLAGISGANVLTF.

In DNA, the CDR3 is TGTGCCAGCGGTCCCAGGGAACCTAACTATGGCTACACCTTC. Its translation is CASGPREPNYGYTF. The chain couples TRBV27 to TRBJ1-2, with D perhaps matching TRBD1 (5 bases). The CDR3 has 14 residues. Germline V CDR1 and CDR2: MNHEY, SMNVEV (reference sequence). Trimming removed 8 bases at V and 0 bases at J, with 13 bases between.

The rearrangement links TRBV7-2 to TRBJ1-2, with D hard to call. Germline assignment: CDR1 SGHTA and CDR2 FQGNSA. The CDR3 length is 15 residues. V lost 2 bases and J lost 5, with 15 bases in between. CDR3 sequence (DNA): TGTGCCAGCAGCTTATCGTTCGGGGAAGGATATGGCTACACCTTC. Protein product: CASSLSFGEGYGYTF.

The chain recombines TRBV7-8 with TRBJ2-7; D may be TRBD1 (6 bases). Germline CDR1 reads SGHVS; CDR2 reads FQNEAQ. The V gene lost 5 bases and the J gene lost 1 base, with 12 bases spanning the gap. The CDR3 has 14 amino acids. CDR3 DNA: TGTGCCAGCAGCAAAATAAGGGGGTCCTACGAGCAGTACTTC. Translation: CASSKIRGSYEQYF.

V gene TRBV6-1 combines with J gene TRBJ2-6, with D unresolved. Per germline, CDR1 MNHNS and CDR2 SASEGT. Trimming removed 2 bases from V and 0 bases from J, with 11 bases in between. CDR3 length: 17 amino acids. The chain's CDR3 is CASSEFTHSSGANVLTF. The CDR3 DNA sequence: TGTGCCAGCAGTGAATTTACTCATAGCTCTGGGGCCAACGTCCTGACTTTC.

This clone is termed medium-sized. The chain employs TRBV10-1 and TRBJ1-1; no firm D call. This CDR3 is built from 13 residues. Germline V lookup: CDR1 WNHNN, CDR2 SYGVQD (reference sequence). V gave up 4 bases and J gave up 1 base, with 7 bases separating them. The CDR3 spells CASSGDKNTEAFF. CDR3 nucleotides: TGCGCCAGCAGTGGCGACAAGAACACTGAAGCTTTCTTT.

The gene calls are TRBV4-1 and TRBJ2-7; D ambiguous. V was clipped by 0 bases and J by 5 bases, with 5 bases between them. CDR1 is MGHRA and CDR2 is YSYEKL in the germline V gene. The CDR3 consists of 12 residues. The CDR3 DNA reads as TGCGCCAGCAGCCAAGATGGCCACGAGCAGTACTTC. Its translation is CASSQDGHEQYF.

The chain links TRBV15 to TRBJ1-1; TRBD1 agrees at 9 bases. The junction had 5 bases not matched to a gene; V was cut back by 0 bases and J by 6 bases. The CDR3 totals 15 residues. CDR1 is LNHNV and CDR2 is YYDKDF in the germline V gene (reference sequence). The CDR3, as DNA: TGTGCCACCAGCAGAGATGCGCGACAGGGGGCTGAAGCTTTCTTT. Its protein is CATSRDARQGAEAFF.

This clone was picked up one time. The genes are TRBV7-8 and TRBJ2-1, with TRBD2 matching over 8 bases. The CDR3 has 16 amino acids. Trimming took 5 bases from V and 8 from J; bases not matched to a gene: 14. Germline lookup yields CDR1 SGHVS and CDR2 FQNEAQ. The CDR3 region has the DNA TGTGCCAGCAGCGCCTGCGGAGCGGGGGTAGGCTATGAGCAGTTCTTC. Its protein is CASSACGAGVGYEQFF.

This chain links TRBV6-2 or TRBV6-3 with TRBJ2-1; 12 bases are a match to TRBD1. The CDR3 consists of 15 residues. The germline gives CDR1 MNHEY, CDR2 SVGEGT. Germline trimming cut 7 bases from V and 8 bases from J; bases unmatched to any gene: 9. The CDR3 DNA reads as TGTGCCAGCACCCCGTCGGGACAGGGGGCTTATGAGCAGTTCTTC. Translating gives CASTPSGQGAYEQFF.

The chain combines TRBV29-1 with TRBJ1-2, with unresolved D. V was shortened by 3 bases and J by 4 bases, with 12 bases between the two germline ends. The CDR3 has 13 amino acids. From germline, CDR1 is SQVTM and CDR2 ANQGSEA. The CDR3 region is CSVETRSRYGYTF. CDR3 nucleotides: TGCAGCGTTGAGACGAGGAGTCGCTATGGCTACACCTTC.

The chain carries TRBV7-9 and TRBJ2-7; a possible D gene is TRBD2 (5 bases). Germline V gene data show CDR1 as SEHNR and CDR2 as FQNEAQ (reference sequence). This CDR3 is built from 15 residues. Trimming shortened V by 2 bases and J by 7 bases, and 18 bases separated the two germline ends. CDR3 sequence reads: CASSLIEGTMGEQYF. The DNA for the CDR3 is TGTGCCAGCAGCTTAATTGAGGGAACCATGGGGGAGCAGTACTTC.

For the CDR3, the DNA is TGTGCCAGCAGTGAAGGACTGACCAACTATGGCTACACCTTC. Translation: CASSEGLTNYGYTF. This chain links TRBV4-2 with TRBJ1-2; no firm D call. CDR1 and CDR2 (germline): LGHNA, YNFKEQ. The germline V and J ends were trimmed by 6 bases and 2 bases, with 13 bases remaining between them. The CDR3 sequence is 14 residues long.

This clone was observed once. This chain connects TRBV30 to TRBJ2-7; no clear D gene. The ends were cut back, 1 base at V and 3 bases at J, with 7 bases in the middle. The CDR3 extends over 12 amino acids. Per germline, CDR1 GTSNPN and CDR2 SVGIG (reference sequence). The CDR3 loop reads CAWSEPDYEQYF. The CDR3 DNA sequence: TGTGCCTGGAGTGAGCCCGACTACGAGCAGTACTTC.

This chain joins TRBV4-2 and TRBJ1-2; perhaps TRBD1 as D (6 bases). The V gene's germline CDR1 is LGHNA and CDR2 YNFKEQ. The CDR3 contains 17 residues. Between the trimmed V and J ends, which lost 3 bases and 8 bases, there was a span of 25 bases. The DNA for the CDR3 is TGTGCCAGCAGCCAGTCCACGGTTGGGGGCCCGGGCTCCGGCTACACCTTC. Its translation: CASSQSTVGGPGSGYTF.

The chain carries TRBV9 and TRBJ2-5, with D possibly being TRBD1 (5 bases). Germline loops: CDR1 SGDLS, CDR2 YYNGEE. Trimming pared 9 bases from V and 3 bases from J, leaving 15 bases between. The CDR3 length is 13 residues. This CDR3 reads CATQTDPKETQYF. CDR3 DNA sequence: TGTGCCACCCAGACAGACCCCAAAGAGACCCAGTACTTC.

This chain uses TRBV29-1 with TRBJ2-7, with 7 bases fitting TRBD1. Germline lookup yields CDR1 SQVTM and CDR2 ANQGSEA. The CDR3 runs to 16 residues. Trimming removed 0 bases from V and 3 bases from J; junction bases left unmatched: 11. CDR3 sequence (DNA): TGCAGCGTTGAAGATTCCGGGACAGCCATCGGCTACGAGCAGTACTTC. Its translation: CSVEDSGTAIGYEQYF.

The V call is TRBV19, the J call TRBJ1-5; possible D gene TRBD1, 5 bases. The CDR3 has 15 amino acids. Per the germline V gene, CDR1 is LNHDA and CDR2 is SQIVND (reference sequence). The CDR3: CATGETRGSNQPQHF. For the CDR3, the DNA is TGTGCTACGGGGGAGACACGGGGGAGCAATCAGCCCCAGCATTTT.

The chain joins TRBV5-4 to TRBJ1-2, with 7 bases aligning to TRBD1. From germline, CDR1 is SGHNT and CDR2 YYREEE (reference sequence). This CDR3 has 13 amino acids. V trimming: 1 base; J trimming: 8 bases; junction bases outside the gene matches: 5. The CDR3 sequence: CASSLIGGGGYTF. CDR3 sequence (DNA): TGTGCCAGCAGCTTGATAGGGGGCGGAGGCTACACCTTC.

This clone has a handful of counts. The chain combines TRBV7-3 with TRBJ2-5, with 8 bases fitting TRBD2. Germline CDR1 is SGHTA and CDR2 is FQGTGA. CDR3 size: 14 residues. Losses at the gene ends were 6 bases for V and 1 base for J; bases not matched to a gene: 4. CDR3 bases: TGTGCCAGCAGTCGGGGGGGAAGCCAAGAGACCCAGTACTTC. This sequence encodes CASSRGGSQETQYF.

The chain uses TRBV7-9 and TRBJ2-7, with 7 bases matching TRBD1. The CDR3 consists of 13 residues. Germline CDR1 is SEHNR and CDR2 is FQNEAQ (reference sequence). V lost 4 bases to trimming and J lost 6 bases; unmatched junction nucleotides: 6. Written as DNA, the CDR3 is TGTGCCAGCAGCTCAGGCAGGGGGTTCGAGCAGTACTTC. Its translation: CASSSGRGFEQYF. The full variable domain, in which reference TRBV7-9 and TRBJ2-7 provide the parts outside the CDR3, is DTGVSQNPRHKITKRGQNVTFRCDPISEHNRLYWYRQTLGQGPEFLTYFQNEAQLEKSRLLSDRFSAERPKGSFSTLEIQRTEQGDSAMYLCASSSGRGFEQYFGPGTRLTVT.

The genes are TRBV7-2 and TRBJ2-3; 15 bases match TRBD2. CDR3 length equals 19 residues. Losses at the gene ends were 5 bases for V and 0 bases for J; bases not matched to a gene: 9. Germline V gene sequence: CDR1 SGHTA, CDR2 FQGNSA. This chain's CDR3 is CASSLRPGLAGGSTDTQYF. CDR3 nucleotide sequence: TGTGCCAGCAGCCTCAGACCGGGACTAGCGGGGGGTAGCACAGATACGCAGTATTTT.

The V and J genes are TRBV9 and TRBJ2-1, with 12 bases that match TRBD2. The CDR3 is made up of 14 amino acids. J gave up 6 bases and V 4 bases, and 2 bases lay outside the gene matches. Germline assignment: CDR1 SGDLS and CDR2 YYNGEE. In DNA, the CDR3 is TGTGCCAGCAGCCTAGCGGGGGGGCCCAATGAGCAGTTCTTC. It yields the protein CASSLAGGPNEQFF.

This clone was detected only a few times. The chain combines TRBV4-2 with TRBJ1-1; TRBD1 is a possible D gene (6 bases). The CDR3 has 15 amino acids. The V gene lost 2 bases and the J gene lost 4 bases, with 14 bases spanning the gap. Germline loops: CDR1 LGHNA, CDR2 YNFKEQ. In nucleotides, the CDR3 is TGTGCCAGCAGCCAACAGGGGCGGGCGGGCACTGAAGCTTTCTTT. Translation gives CASSQQGRAGTEAFF.

This chain links TRBV27 with TRBJ2-2, with 11 bases identical to TRBD2. Trimming removed 7 bases from V and 0 bases from J; junction bases left unmatched: 10. Looked up from germline, CDR1 is MNHEY and CDR2 is SMNVEV (reference sequence). This CDR3 has 18 amino acids. As DNA, the CDR3 is TGTGCCAGCACCCGACTAGCGGGGTTTCTTCCGAACACCGGGGAGCTGTTTTTT. It encodes CASTRLAGFLPNTGELFF.